Below are 20 T cell receptor beta chains sequenced from a single sample in a study of blood T cell repertoires in COVID-19 (dated by TCRdb to 2019 to 2021). The library was generated by the immunoSEQ multiplex PCR assay. The clones in this table, taken by TCRdb from immuneACCESS, are in-frame only. Not every clone is retained; where verified, under half of the shortfall comes from an unresolved V gene, and the cause of the rest is unknown. The sample table contains over 130,000 clones; only one count was recorded for approximately 80% of them. 3.5% to 5% of the sample is in the top ten clones. The sequencing sample was made of peripheral blood. Receptors originate from a woman aged 80 or older with active or convalescent COVID-19.

This clone was seen a handful of times. The V and J genes are TRBV5-4 and TRBJ1-1; no definite D call. The CDR3 extends over 15 amino acids. V dropped 0 bases and J dropped 4 bases, with 13 bases sitting between them. Germline lookup yields CDR1 SGHNT and CDR2 YYREEE (reference sequence). DNA of the CDR3: TGTGCCAGCAGCTTGGGACAAGTAGGAGGCACTGAAGCTTTCTTT. Translated, it gives CASSLGQVGGTEAFF.

The rearrangement joins TRBV7-2 to TRBJ1-1, with unresolved D. The CDR3 runs to 16 residues. CDR1 is SGHTA and CDR2 is FQGNSA in the germline V gene. The V gene lost 7 bases and the J gene lost 1 base, with 19 bases spanning the gap. The CDR3 spells CASIIDRFDKNTEAFF. The CDR3, as DNA: TGTGCCAGCATCATCGACCGTTTCGACAAGAACACTGAAGCTTTCTTT.

This chain joins TRBV6-5 and TRBJ1-4, with 9 positions matching TRBD1. V was clipped by 5 bases and J by 8 bases; unmatched bases: 6. The CDR3 contains 14 residues. Germline V lookup: CDR1 MNHEY, CDR2 SVGAGI. In nucleotides, the CDR3 is TGTGCCAGCAGTCCGGGACAGGGACAAGAAAAACTGTTTTTT. Translating it yields CASSPGQGQEKLFF.

This clone showed up just a few times. The V and J genes are TRBV27 and TRBJ1-2; maybe TRBD1 (6 bases). Germline assignment: CDR1 MNHEY and CDR2 SMNVEV (reference sequence). This CDR3 contains 14 residues. The V gene lost 2 bases and the J gene lost 8 bases, with 15 bases spanning the gap. CDR3 protein: CASSLGQGIYGYTF. The CDR3 coding sequence is TGTGCCAGCAGTTTAGGGCAGGGGATCTACGGCTACACCTTC.

The V call is TRBV7-8, the J call TRBJ2-5; 9 nucleotides agree with TRBD1. The CDR3 loop spans 15 amino acids. Germline V gene lookup returns CDR1 SGHVS and CDR2 FQNEAQ. V lost 4 bases and J lost 5; bases outside the gene matches: 8. The CDR3 spells CASSSNRGRAETQYF. CDR3 in DNA: TGTGCCAGCAGCTCCAACAGGGGGCGGGCGGAGACCCAGTACTTC.

The rearrangement joins TRBV6-2 or TRBV6-3 to TRBJ2-1; D not certain. The CDR3 loop spans 14 amino acids. Per germline, CDR1 MNHEY and CDR2 SVGEGT. V was pared by 2 bases and J by 7 bases, with 12 bases between. CDR3 sequence: CASSYPGRSNEQFF. DNA of the CDR3: TGTGCCAGCAGTTACCCTGGCAGGTCTAATGAGCAGTTCTTC.

This clone was picked up a small number of times. The J gene is TRBJ1-4, the V gene TRBV2; unclear D gene. The CDR3 has 15 residues. The ends were cut back, 7 bases at V and 3 bases at J, with 15 bases in the middle. In germline, CDR1 is SNHLY, CDR2 FYNNEI. The CDR3 spells CASKEYGLSNEKLFF. DNA of the CDR3: TGTGCCAGCAAAGAATACGGGTTATCTAATGAAAAACTGTTTTTT.

V and J are TRBV7-8 and TRBJ2-3; D perhaps matches TRBD1 (5 bases). V dropped 4 bases and J dropped 5 bases, with 7 bases sitting between them. From germline, CDR1 is SGHVS and CDR2 FQNEAQ. This CDR3 contains 12 residues. The DNA for the CDR3 is TGTGCCAGCAGCTCGCAGGGAGATACGCAGTATTTT. Its translation: CASSSQGDTQYF.

The chain has TRBV6-2 or TRBV6-3 and TRBJ1-5, with a weak D call TRBD1 (5 bases). V was trimmed by 5 bases and J by 7 bases, leaving 21 bases between them. This CDR3 spans 16 amino acids. Germline loops: CDR1 MNHEY, CDR2 SVGEGT. The CDR3 loop is CASSTSGLPIGQPQHF. In nucleotides, the CDR3 is TGTGCCAGCAGTACATCGGGACTCCCGATCGGCCAGCCCCAGCATTTT.

The count of this clone is one. The gene calls are TRBV18 and TRBJ2-6; TRBD1 aligns across 9 bases. CDR1 KGHSH and CDR2 LQKENI come from the germline V gene. This CDR3 region has 17 residues. The V gene end was trimmed by 3 bases and the J gene end by 0 bases; junction bases not matched to a gene: 3. CDR3: CASSPTGGLSGANVLTF. In nucleotides, the CDR3 is TGTGCCAGCTCACCGACAGGGGGACTCTCTGGGGCCAACGTCCTGACTTTC.

This clone was picked up one time. V is TRBV4-1 and J is TRBJ2-5; TRBD2 is a possible D gene (5 bases). V was clipped by 1 base and J by 2 bases, with 8 bases between them. The germline V gene has CDR1 MGHRA and CDR2 YSYEKL. This CDR3 comprises 14 residues. CDR3 region: CASSQGSGQETQYF. The CDR3 region has the DNA TGCGCCAGCAGCCAAGGTTCGGGACAAGAGACCCAGTACTTC.

This sequence joins TRBV12-5 and TRBJ2-5; 9 nucleotides agree with TRBD1. The CDR3 length is 15 residues. V shed 6 bases, J shed 6 bases, and the junction held 11 bases outside the gene matches. CDR1 is LGHNT and CDR2 is FRNRAP in the germline V gene. The DNA of the CDR3 is TGTGCTAGTGGCCCGGGGGACAGGGATCAAAAGACCCAGTACTTC. This translates into CASGPGDRDQKTQYF.

For this clone: One junction end disagrees with the germline gene, perhaps due to a read error. The J gene is TRBJ1-1, the V gene TRBV7-3; D may be TRBD1 (5 bases). The germline V gene encodes CDR1 SGHTA and CDR2 FQGTGA. This CDR3 is built from 13 residues. As DNA, the CDR3 is TGTGCCAGCAGCCTCGTAGTGGGGGGTGAACCTTTCTTT. This gives the protein CASSLVVGGEPFF.

This rearrangement joins TRBV7-2 to TRBJ2-1, with D possibly matching TRBD1 (6 bases). The CDR3 extends over 16 amino acids. The V end was cut by 6 bases, the J end by 4 bases, with 19 bases between. The germline gives CDR1 SGHTA, CDR2 FQGNSA. CDR3 sequence (DNA): TGTGCCAGCAGAAAAAGTCGGGACACGAATTACAATGAGCAGTTCTTC. It is translated as CASRKSRDTNYNEQFF.

V gene TRBV4-3 combines with J gene TRBJ1-2; the match to TRBD1 covers 10 bases. Trimming cost V 3 bases and J 7 bases; bases outside gene matches: 11. CDR3 length: 16 residues. Germline V CDR1 and CDR2: LGHNA, YSLEER. CDR3 nucleotides: TGCGCCAGCAGCCAGGACCGGGACAGGGGCCACGGTGGCTACACCTTC. Translating it yields CASSQDRDRGHGGYTF.

The chain joins TRBV5-1 to TRBJ2-7; possibly TRBD1 for D (6 bases). This CDR3 has 16 amino acids. V shed 2 bases and J shed 2 bases, with 17 bases lying between them. CDR1 is SGHRS and CDR2 is YFSETQ in the germline V gene. CDR3 nucleotide sequence: TGCGCCAGCAGCTTACAGATGCGACAGGCCGCCTACGAGCAGTACTTC. As protein: CASSLQMRQAAYEQYF.

This chain links TRBV7-2 with TRBJ2-7; TRBD1 matches 8 bases. The V and J ends lost 0 bases and 4 bases, in that order; junction bases with no gene match: 2. CDR1 and CDR2 (germline): SGHTA, FQGNSA. This CDR3 is 14 amino acids long. The CDR3 spells CASSLADRGYEQYF. The DNA of the CDR3 is TGTGCCAGCAGCTTAGCTGACAGGGGTTACGAGCAGTACTTC.

This clone has just one count. V is TRBV6-6 and J is TRBJ2-7; D may be TRBD2 (6 bases). V was trimmed by 7 bases and J by 2 bases, leaving 21 bases between them. The germline V gene encodes CDR1 MNHNY and CDR2 SVGAGI (reference sequence). The CDR3 has 16 residues. The CDR3 DNA is TGTGCCAGCAAACCACCTCGGGACTCTTCGACCTACGAGCAGTACTTC. It translates to CASKPPRDSSTYEQYF.

This clone was counted once. The chain recombines TRBV6-5 with TRBJ1-5; 8 nucleotides match TRBD1. Germline V lookup: CDR1 MNHEY, CDR2 SVGAGI. The CDR3 runs to 13 residues. J lost 6 bases, V lost 2 bases, and 0 bases had no gene match. The CDR3 protein is CASSYDRGQPQHF. The CDR3 bases are TGTGCCAGCAGTTACGACAGGGGTCAGCCCCAGCATTTT.

The chain combines TRBV6-4 with TRBJ2-1; tentatively, D is TRBD2 (7 bases). Trimming took off 2 bases at V and 7 bases at J, with 12 bases between the two ends. CDR1 and CDR2 from the germline V gene are MRHNA and SNTAGT. The CDR3 is 14 residues long. In DNA form, the CDR3 reads TGTGCCAGCAGTGACCGTGGGGGGGCGAATGAGCAGTTCTTC. Translating it yields CASSDRGGANEQFF.